The sequence of this TCR beta chain was determined in a study of shared T cell receptors in the human thymus. Data came from immunoSEQ multiplex PCR; TCRdb stores just in-frame clones and leaves some out. The sample carries 700,000 or so clones, 75% to 90% recorded once. CDR3 length equals 14 residues. Germline assignment: CDR1 LGHNA and CDR2 YSLEER. V shed 0 bases, J shed 5 bases, and the junction held 3 bases outside the gene matches. These records were also assigned to another study, of human thymus T cells. That investigation notes: It was healthy Finnish infants having corrective surgery for congenital heart defects who were the donors. Resections that were taken during corrective heart surgery supplied the thymus tissue. Biased V and J segment usage appeared in thymus and peripheral blood.

V usage is TRBV4-3 and J usage is TRBJ1-2; TRBD1 matches 7 bases. The sequence came from a girl under three years old with a congenital heart defect. The sample taken for sequencing was thymocytes. The CDR3 sequence: CASSQEQGPYGYTF. CDR3 DNA: TGCGCCAGCAGCCAAGAACAGGGGCCATATGGCTACACCTTC.